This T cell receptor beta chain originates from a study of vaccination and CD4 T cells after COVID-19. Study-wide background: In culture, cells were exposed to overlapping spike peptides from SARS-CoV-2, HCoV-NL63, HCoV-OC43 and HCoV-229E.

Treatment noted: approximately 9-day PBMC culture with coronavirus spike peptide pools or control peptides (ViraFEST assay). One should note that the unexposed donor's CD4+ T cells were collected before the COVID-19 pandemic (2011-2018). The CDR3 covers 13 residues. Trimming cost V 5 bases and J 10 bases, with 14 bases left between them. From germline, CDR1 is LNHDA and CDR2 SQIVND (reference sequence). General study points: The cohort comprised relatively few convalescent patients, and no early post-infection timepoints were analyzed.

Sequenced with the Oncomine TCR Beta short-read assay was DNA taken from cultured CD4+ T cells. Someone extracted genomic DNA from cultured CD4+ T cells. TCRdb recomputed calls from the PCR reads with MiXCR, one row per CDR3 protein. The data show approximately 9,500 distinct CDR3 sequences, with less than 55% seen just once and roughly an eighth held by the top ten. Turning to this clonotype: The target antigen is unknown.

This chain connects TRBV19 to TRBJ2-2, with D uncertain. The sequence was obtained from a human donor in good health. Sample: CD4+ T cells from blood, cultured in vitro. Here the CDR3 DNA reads TGTGCCAGTAGTCCGCCATTAGGTGTGGAGCTGTTTTTT. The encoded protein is CASSPPLGVELFF.